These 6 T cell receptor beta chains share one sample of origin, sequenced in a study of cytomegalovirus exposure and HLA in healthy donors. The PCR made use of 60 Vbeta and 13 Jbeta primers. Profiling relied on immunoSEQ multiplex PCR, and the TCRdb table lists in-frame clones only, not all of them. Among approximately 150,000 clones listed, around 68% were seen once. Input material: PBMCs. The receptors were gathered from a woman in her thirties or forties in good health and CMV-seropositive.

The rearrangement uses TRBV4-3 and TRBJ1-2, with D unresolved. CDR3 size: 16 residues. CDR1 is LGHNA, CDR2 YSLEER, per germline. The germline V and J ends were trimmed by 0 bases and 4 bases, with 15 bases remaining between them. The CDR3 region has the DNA TGCGCCAGCAGCCAAGAACTCGTGGGAGGCGGCTATGGCTACACCTTC. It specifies CASSQELVGGGYGYTF.

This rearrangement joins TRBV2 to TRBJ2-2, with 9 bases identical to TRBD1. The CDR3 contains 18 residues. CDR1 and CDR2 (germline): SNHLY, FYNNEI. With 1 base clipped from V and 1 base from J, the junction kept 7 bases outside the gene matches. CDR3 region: CASSEERPGQGNTGELFF. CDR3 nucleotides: TGTGCCAGCAGTGAAGAGAGACCGGGACAGGGGAACACCGGGGAGCTGTTTTTT.

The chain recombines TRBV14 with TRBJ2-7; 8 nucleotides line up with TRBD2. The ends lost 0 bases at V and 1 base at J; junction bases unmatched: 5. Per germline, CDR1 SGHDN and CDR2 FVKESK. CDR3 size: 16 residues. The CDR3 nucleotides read TGTGCCAGCAGCCAAGAAGCGGGAGTAGCATCCTACGAGCAGTACTTC. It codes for CASSQEAGVASYEQYF. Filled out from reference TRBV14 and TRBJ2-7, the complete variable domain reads EAGVTQFPSHSVIEKGQTVTLRCDPISGHDNLYWYRRVMGKEIKFLLHFVKESKQDESGMPNNRFLAERTGGTYSTLKVQPAELEDSGVYFCASSQEAGVASYEQYFGPGTRLTVT.

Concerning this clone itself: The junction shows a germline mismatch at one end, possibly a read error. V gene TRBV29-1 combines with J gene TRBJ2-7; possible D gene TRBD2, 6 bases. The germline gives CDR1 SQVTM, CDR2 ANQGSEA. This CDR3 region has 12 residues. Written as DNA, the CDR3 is TGCGGCGTTATAGCGGTCTCCTACGAGCAGTACTTC. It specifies CGVIAVSYEQYF.

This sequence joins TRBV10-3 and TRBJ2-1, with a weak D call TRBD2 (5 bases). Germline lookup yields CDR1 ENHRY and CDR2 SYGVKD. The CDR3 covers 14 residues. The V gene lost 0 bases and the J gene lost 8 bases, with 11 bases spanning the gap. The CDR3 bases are TGTGCCATCAGTGAGTCGTCGGACTCCGATGAGCAGTTCTTC. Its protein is CAISESSDSDEQFF.

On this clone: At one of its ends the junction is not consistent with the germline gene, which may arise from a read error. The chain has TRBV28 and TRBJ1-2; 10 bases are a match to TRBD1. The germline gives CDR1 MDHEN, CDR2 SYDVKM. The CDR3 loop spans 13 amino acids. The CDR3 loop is CASRTTGGAGYPF. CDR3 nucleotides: TGTGCCAGCAGAACGACAGGGGGCGCGGGCTACCCCTTC.